This T cell receptor beta chain stems from a study of PD-1 blockade in classical Hodgkin lymphoma. TCRdb's table, derived via immunoSEQ multiplex PCR, lists solely in-frame clones and lacks some. This sample carries more than 25,000 clones, more than 70% of them seen once, and the ten largest clones take around 0.33%. Germline V gene lookup returns CDR1 SGHDT and CDR2 YYEEEE. V was pared by 2 bases and J by 5 bases, with 9 bases of the junction left unmatched. The CDR3 totals 15 residues. Time point of the sample: newly diagnosed, previously untreated cHL patient sample. Thawed PBMCs yielded CD4+ T cells through magnetic negative selection.

This TCR was sampled from a human donor with classical Hodgkin lymphoma. Sequencing was performed on CD4+ T cells from blood. The V call is TRBV5-6, the J call TRBJ1-2; 7 bases match TRBD1. This CDR3 reads CASSFGGRGWYGYTF. DNA for the CDR3: TGTGCCAGCAGCTTTGGTGGCAGGGGGTGGTATGGCTACACCTTC. The full variable domain, in which reference TRBV5-6 and TRBJ1-2 provide the parts outside the CDR3, is DAGVTQSPTHLIKTRGQQVTLRCSPKSGHDTVSWYQQALGQGPQFIFQYYEEEERQRGNFPDRFSGHQFPNYSSELNVNALLLGDSALYLCASSFGGRGWYGYTFGSGTRLTVV.